The present T cell receptor (beta chain) was sequenced within a study of cytomegalovirus exposure and HLA in healthy donors. Study at large: Genotyping showed roughly 86% of roughly 400 donors falling in the Caucasian-associated ancestry cluster. Findings and limits, study-wide: Among TCR beta chains, those listed as cytomegalovirus-associated numbered some 170.

The PCR had 60 Vbeta and 13 Jbeta primers. TCRdb keeps only in-frame clones here, not all; method: immunoSEQ multiplex PCR. Among some 200,000 clones listed, around 85% were seen once. As for this clone: Its antigen is still unknown.

The CDR3 is 12 residues long. V was shortened by 6 bases and J by 10 bases, with 14 bases between the two germline ends. Germline V gene sequence: CDR1 SNHLY, CDR2 FYNNEI. The genes are TRBV2 and TRBJ2-3; D may be TRBD2 (5 bases). Sequenced sample: PBMCs. The TCR originated in a man aged 45-65 years in good health and CMV-seronegative. This chain's CDR3 is CASRDSLIPQYF. As DNA, the CDR3 is TGTGCCAGCAGGGACTCTCTAATACCGCAGTATTTT.